This T cell receptor beta chain was captured in a study of cytomegalovirus exposure and HLA in healthy donors. Points from the study as a whole: Listed as cytomegalovirus-associated were 164 TCR beta chains. Reports indicated that the classifier achieved high specificity and sensitivity in diagnosing cytomegalovirus status.

The V end was cut by 4 bases, the J end by 5 bases, with 8 bases between. CDR3 length: 12 residues. Germline loops: CDR1 MNHEY, CDR2 SMNVEV (reference sequence). It was healthy bone marrow donors who served as donors. Comments on this clone: Its antigen remains unidentified.

The PCR was carried out with 60 Vbeta primers and 13 Jbeta primers. Profiling relied on immunoSEQ multiplex PCR, and the TCRdb table lists in-frame clones only, not all of them. The sample lists about 200,000 clones, around three quarters occurring once. The chain is built from TRBV27 and TRBJ1-1; D possibly corresponds to TRBD1 (5 bases). Sequencing was carried out using PBMCs. This receptor was identified in a man aged 25-45 years in good health and CMV-seronegative. CDR3 bases: TGTGCCAGCAGTTCGGGGGGTACTGAAGCTTTCTTT. Protein product: CASSSGGTEAFF.